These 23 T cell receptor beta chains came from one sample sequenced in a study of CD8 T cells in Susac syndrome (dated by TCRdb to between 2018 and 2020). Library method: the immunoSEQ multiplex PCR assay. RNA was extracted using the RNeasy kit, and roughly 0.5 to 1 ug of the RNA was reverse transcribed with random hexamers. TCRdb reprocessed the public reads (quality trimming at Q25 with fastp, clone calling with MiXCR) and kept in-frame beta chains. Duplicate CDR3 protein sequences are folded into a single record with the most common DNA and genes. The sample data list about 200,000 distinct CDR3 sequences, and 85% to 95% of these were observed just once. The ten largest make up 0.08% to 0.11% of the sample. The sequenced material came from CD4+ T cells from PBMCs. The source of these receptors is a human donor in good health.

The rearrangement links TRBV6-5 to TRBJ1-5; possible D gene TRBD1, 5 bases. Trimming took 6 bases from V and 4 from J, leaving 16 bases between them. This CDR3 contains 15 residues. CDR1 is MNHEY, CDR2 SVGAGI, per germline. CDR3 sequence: CASSPTVTRNQPQHF. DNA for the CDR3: TGTGCCAGCAGCCCGACAGTCACGAGAAATCAGCCCCAGCATTTT.

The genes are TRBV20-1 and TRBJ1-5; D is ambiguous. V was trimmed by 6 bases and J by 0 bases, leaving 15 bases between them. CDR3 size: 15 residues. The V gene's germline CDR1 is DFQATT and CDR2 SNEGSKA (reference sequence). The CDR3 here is CSASGQPYSNQPQHF. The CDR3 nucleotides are TGCAGTGCGAGTGGGCAGCCATATAGCAATCAGCCCCAGCATTTT.

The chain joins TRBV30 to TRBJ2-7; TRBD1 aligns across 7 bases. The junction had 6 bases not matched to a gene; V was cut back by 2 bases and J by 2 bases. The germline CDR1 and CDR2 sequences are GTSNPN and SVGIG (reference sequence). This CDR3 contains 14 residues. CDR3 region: CAWSLKGATYEQYV. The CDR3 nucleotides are TGTGCCTGGAGTTTAAAGGGGGCAACCTACGAGCAGTACGTC.

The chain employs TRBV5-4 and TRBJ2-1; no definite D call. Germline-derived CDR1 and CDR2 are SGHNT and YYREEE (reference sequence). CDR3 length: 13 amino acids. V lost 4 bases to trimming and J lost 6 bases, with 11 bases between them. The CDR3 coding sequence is TGTGCCAGCAGCCTCTTTAGGTCCAATGAGCAGTTCTTC. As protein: CASSLFRSNEQFF.

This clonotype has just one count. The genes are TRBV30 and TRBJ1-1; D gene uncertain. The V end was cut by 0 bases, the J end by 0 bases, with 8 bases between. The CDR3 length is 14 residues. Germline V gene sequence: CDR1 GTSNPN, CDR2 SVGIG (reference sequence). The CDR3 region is CAWSVPLLNTEAFF. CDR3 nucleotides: TGTGCCTGGAGTGTACCATTGCTGAACACTGAAGCTTTCTTT.

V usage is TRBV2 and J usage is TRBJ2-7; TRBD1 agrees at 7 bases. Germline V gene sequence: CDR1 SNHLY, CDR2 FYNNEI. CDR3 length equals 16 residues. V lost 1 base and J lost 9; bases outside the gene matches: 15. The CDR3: CASSEGDRSRTTMQYV. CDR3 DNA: TGTGCCAGCAGTGAAGGGGACAGATCGCGTACTACGATGCAGTACGTC.

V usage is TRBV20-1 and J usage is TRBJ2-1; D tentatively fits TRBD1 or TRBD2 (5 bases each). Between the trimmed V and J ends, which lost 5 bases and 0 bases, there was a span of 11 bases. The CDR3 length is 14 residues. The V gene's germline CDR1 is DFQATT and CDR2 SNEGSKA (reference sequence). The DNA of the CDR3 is TGCAGTGCTGGGACGCCGAGCTCCTACAATGAGCAGTTCTTC. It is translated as CSAGTPSSYNEQFF.

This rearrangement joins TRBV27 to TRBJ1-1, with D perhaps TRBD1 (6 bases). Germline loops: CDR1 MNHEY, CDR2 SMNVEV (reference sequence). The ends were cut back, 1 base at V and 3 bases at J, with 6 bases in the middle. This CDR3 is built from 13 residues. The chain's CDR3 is CASSLYRDTEAFF. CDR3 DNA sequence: TGTGCCAGCAGTTTATACAGGGACACTGAAGCTTTCTTT.

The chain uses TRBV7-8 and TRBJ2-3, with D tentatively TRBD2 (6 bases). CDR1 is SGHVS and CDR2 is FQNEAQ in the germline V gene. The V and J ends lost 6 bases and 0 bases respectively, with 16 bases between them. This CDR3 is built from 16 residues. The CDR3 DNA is TGTGCCAGCAGGACTAGTCGGAACCCTAGCACAGATACGCAGTATTTT. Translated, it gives CASRTSRNPSTDTQYF. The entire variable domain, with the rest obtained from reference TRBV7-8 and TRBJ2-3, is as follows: GAGVSQSPRYKVAKRGQDVALRCDPISGHVSLFWYQQALGQGPEFLTYFQNEAQLDKSGLPSDRFFAERPEGSVSTLKIQRTQQEDSAVYLCASRTSRNPSTDTQYFGPGTRLTVL.

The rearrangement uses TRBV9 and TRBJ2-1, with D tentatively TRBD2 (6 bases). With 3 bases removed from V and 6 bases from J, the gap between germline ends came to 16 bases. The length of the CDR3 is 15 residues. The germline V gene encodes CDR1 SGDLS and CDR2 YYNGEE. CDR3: CASSAFLAEINEQFF. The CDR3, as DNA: TGTGCCAGCAGCGCCTTTTTAGCGGAGATCAATGAGCAGTTCTTC.

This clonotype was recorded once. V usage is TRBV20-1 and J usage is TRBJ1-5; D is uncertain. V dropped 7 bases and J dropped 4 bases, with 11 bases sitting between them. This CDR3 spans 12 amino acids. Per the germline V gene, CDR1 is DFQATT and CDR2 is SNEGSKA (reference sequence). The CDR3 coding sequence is TGCAGTGGTTTAGGAGAGAATCAGCCCCAGCATTTT. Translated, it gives CSGLGENQPQHF.

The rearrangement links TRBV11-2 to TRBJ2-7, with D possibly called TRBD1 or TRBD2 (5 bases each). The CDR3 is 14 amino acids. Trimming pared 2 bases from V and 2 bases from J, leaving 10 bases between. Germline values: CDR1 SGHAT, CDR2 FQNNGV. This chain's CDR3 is CASSLNVGAYEQYF. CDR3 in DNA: TGTGCCAGCAGCTTAAATGTGGGGGCCTACGAGCAGTACTTC.

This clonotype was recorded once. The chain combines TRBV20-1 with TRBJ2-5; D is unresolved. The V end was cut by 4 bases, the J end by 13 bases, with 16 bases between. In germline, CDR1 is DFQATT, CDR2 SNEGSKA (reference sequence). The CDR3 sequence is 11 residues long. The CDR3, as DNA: TGCAGTGCTAACCTGGACCGGGTGGGGTACTTC. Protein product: CSANLDRVGYF.

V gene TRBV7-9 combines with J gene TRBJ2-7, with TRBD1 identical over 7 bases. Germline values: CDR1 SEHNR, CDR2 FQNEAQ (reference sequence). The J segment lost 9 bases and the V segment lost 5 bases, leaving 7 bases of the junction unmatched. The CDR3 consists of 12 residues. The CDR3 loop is CASSTDRARQYV. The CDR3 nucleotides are TGTGCCAGCAGCACCGACAGGGCAAGGCAGTACGTC.

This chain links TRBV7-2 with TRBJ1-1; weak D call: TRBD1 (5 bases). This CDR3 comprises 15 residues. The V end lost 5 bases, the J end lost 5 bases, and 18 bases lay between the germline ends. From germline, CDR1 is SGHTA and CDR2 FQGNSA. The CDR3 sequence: CASSPLSGTSTEAFF. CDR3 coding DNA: TGTGCCAGCAGCCCGTTATCCGGGACCTCGACTGAAGCTTTCTTT.

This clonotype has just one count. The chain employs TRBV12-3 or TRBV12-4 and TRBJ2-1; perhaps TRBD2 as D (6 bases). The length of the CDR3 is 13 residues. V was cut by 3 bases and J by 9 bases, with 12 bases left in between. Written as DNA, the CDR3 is TGTGCCAGCAGTTTGGCTCGGGGGAGTGAGCAGTTCTTC. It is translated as CASSLARGSEQFF.

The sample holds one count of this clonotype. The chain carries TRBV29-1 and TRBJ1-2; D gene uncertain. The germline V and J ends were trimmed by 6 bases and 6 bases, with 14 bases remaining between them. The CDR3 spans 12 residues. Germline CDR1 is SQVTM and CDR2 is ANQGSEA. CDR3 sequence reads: CSVEPPWHGYTF. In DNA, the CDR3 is TGCAGCGTAGAACCGCCTTGGCATGGCTACACCTTC.

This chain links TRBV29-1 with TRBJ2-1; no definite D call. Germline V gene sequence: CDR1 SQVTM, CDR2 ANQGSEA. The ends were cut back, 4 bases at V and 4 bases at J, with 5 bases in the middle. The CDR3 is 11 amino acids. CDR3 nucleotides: TGCAGCGTTGGACGGTACAATGAGCAGTTCTTC. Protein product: CSVGRYNEQFF.

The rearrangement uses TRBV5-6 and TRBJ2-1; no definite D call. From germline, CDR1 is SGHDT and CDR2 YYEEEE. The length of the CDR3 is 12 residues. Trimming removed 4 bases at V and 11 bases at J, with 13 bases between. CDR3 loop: CASSDGTPKQFF. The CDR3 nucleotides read TGTGCCAGCAGCGATGGAACCCCGAAGCAGTTCTTC. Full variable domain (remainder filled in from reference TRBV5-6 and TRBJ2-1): DAGVTQSPTHLIKTRGQQVTLRCSPKSGHDTVSWYQQALGQGPQFIFQYYEEEERQRGNFPDRFSGHQFPNYSSELNVNALLLGDSALYLCASSDGTPKQFFGPGTRLTVL.

The CDR3 coding sequence is TGTGCCAGCCGCGCGACGGCCAGCTTATACGAGCAGTACGTC. Protein sequence: CASRATASLYEQYV. The J gene is TRBJ2-7, the V gene TRBV27; D uncertain. CDR3 length: 14 residues. Germline values: CDR1 MNHEY, CDR2 SMNVEV (reference sequence). V lost 8 bases to trimming and J lost 4 bases, with 18 bases between them.

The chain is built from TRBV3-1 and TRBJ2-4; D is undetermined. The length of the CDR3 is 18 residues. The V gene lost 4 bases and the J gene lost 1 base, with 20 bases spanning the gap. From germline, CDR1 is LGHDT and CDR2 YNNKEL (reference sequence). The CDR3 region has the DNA TGTGCCAGCAGCCCCCGGACGGGCCCTGGTTGGGCCAAAAACATTCAGTACTTC. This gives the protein CASSPRTGPGWAKNIQYF.

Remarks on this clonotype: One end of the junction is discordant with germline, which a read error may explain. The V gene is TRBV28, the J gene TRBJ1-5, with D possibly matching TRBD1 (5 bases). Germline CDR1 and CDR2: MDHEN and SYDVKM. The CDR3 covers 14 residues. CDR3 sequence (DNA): TGTGCCAGCAGACCAACAGGCGACCATCAGCCCCAACATTTT. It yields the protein CASRPTGDHQPQHF.

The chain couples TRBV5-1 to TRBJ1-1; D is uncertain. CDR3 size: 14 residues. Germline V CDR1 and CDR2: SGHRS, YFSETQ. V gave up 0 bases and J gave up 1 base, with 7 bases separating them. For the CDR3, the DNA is TGCGCCAGCAGCTTGGGACCAGGGAACACTGAAGCTTTCTTT. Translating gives CASSLGPGNTEAFF.